These 25 T cell receptor beta chains share one sample of origin, sequenced in a study of Graves' ophthalmopathy and Graves' hyperthyroidism (dated by TCRdb to the late 2010s). The sequencer was an Illumina HiSeq 2000. For repertoire sequencing, TCR beta CDR3 regions were amplified from RNA transcripts. A first-round RT-PCR used HTBI primers with the Qiagen OneStep RT-PCR kit, followed by a second-round multiplex PCR, size selection and purification. In TCRdb, the public reads were trimmed at Q25 with fastp and aligned with MiXCR, with productive beta chains retained. CDR3 protein duplicates are merged, each entry listing the most common genes and DNA. Recorded for this sample are some 520,000 distinct CDR3 sequences; approximately 15% of them occurred a single time. 9.5% to 10% of the sample lies in the top ten. The sample comprised blood. These receptors were obtained from a woman aged 30 to 39 with Graves' ophthalmopathy. Donor details come from another sample of the same person, matched by shared clones.

As for this clonotype: This could be a read error, since a much larger clone is one nucleotide away. This sequence joins TRBV20-1 and TRBJ2-2; weak D call: TRBD2 (6 bases). The length of the CDR3 is 14 residues. Germline CDR1 is DFQATT and CDR2 is SNEGSKA (reference sequence). CDR3 protein: CSASLATGTGELCF. CDR3 nucleotides: TGCAGTGCTAGTCTAGCGACGGGAACCGGGGAGCTGTGTTTT.

This clonotype was counted ten times or more. This sequence joins TRBV12-3 or TRBV12-4 and TRBJ2-2; tentative D call: TRBD1 (5 bases). CDR3 length equals 14 residues. V lost 3 bases, J lost 4 bases, and 9 bases lay in between. This CDR3 is CASSLSRATGELFF. CDR3 nucleotides: TGTGCCAGCAGTTTGAGCAGGGCCACCGGGGAGCTGTTTTTT.

This clonotype was detected many times. This sequence joins TRBV12-3 or TRBV12-4 and TRBJ2-4, with D possibly TRBD2 on 7 matching bases. This CDR3 region has 16 residues. V shed 1 base and J shed 3 bases, with 13 bases lying between them. CDR3 protein: CASSLGGGDLKNIQYF. The CDR3 DNA sequence: TGTGCCAGCAGTTTAGGGGGGGGCGACCTCAAAAACATTCAGTACTTC.

This clonotype has at least ten counts. The DNA for the CDR3 is TGCGCCAGCAGCTTAGGCGCGGTGAACACTGAAGCTTTCTTT. This sequence encodes CASSLGAVNTEAFF. The chain uses TRBV5-1 and TRBJ1-1; no definite D call. The germline V and J ends were trimmed by 2 bases and 0 bases, with 8 bases remaining between them. The length of the CDR3 is 14 residues. Germline values: CDR1 SGHRS, CDR2 YFSETQ.

This clonotype was seen at least ten times. The V call is TRBV5-1, the J call TRBJ2-7; D tentatively fits TRBD1 or TRBD2 (5 bases each). Trimming stripped 0 bases from V and 4 bases from J, with 14 bases between. CDR1 is SGHRS and CDR2 is YFSETQ in the germline V gene. The CDR3 contains 15 residues. CDR3 coding DNA: TGCGCCAGCAGCTTGGGCCAGGGAGTGCGGTACGAGCAGTACTTC. Its protein is CASSLGQGVRYEQYF.

The genes are TRBV28 and TRBJ1-3; a weak D match, TRBD1 (5 bases). This CDR3 spans 16 amino acids. Germline CDR1 is MDHEN and CDR2 is SYDVKM. V was clipped by 3 bases and J by 0 bases, with 12 bases between them. This CDR3 is CASSFRGGGSGNTIYF. The CDR3 DNA reads TGTGCCAGCAGTTTTCGGGGCGGAGGCTCTGGAAACACCATATATTTT.

On this clonotype: A much larger clone differs by one base, so this may be a read error. This rearrangement joins TRBV30 to TRBJ2-2, with D maybe TRBD1 (5 bases). The CDR3 runs 13 residues. Germline V gene sequence: CDR1 GTSNPN, CDR2 SVGIG (reference sequence). V was clipped by 3 bases and J by 6 bases, with 11 bases between them. CDR3 coding DNA: TGTGCCTGGAGAGAAGGGGTTCCCGGGGAGCTGTTTTTT. Its translation: CAWREGVPGELFF.

This clonotype was counted at least ten times. The chain couples TRBV28 to TRBJ2-6; D uncertain. CDR1 MDHEN and CDR2 SYDVKM come from the germline V gene. Trimming left V 5 bases short and J 4 bases short, with 6 bases between. This CDR3 has 13 amino acids. CDR3 DNA: TGTGCCAGCAGTGTAAGGGGGGCCAACGTCCTGACTTTC. Translating gives CASSVRGANVLTF.

In its sample, this clonotype was seen many times. The chain couples TRBV6-5 to TRBJ1-2; TRBD1 agrees at 7 bases. CDR3 length: 13 amino acids. Germline V gene sequence: CDR1 MNHEY, CDR2 SVGAGI. Trimming removed 6 bases from V and 5 bases from J; junction bases left unmatched: 6. The DNA for the CDR3 is TGTGCCAGCAGAGCCGGGACAGTTTATGGCTACACCTTC. It codes for CASRAGTVYGYTF.

This clonotype has at least ten counts. V gene TRBV20-1 combines with J gene TRBJ2-7, with D perhaps matching TRBD1 or TRBD2 (6 bases each). The V gene lost 5 bases and the J gene lost 3 bases, with 11 bases spanning the gap. Germline values: CDR1 DFQATT, CDR2 SNEGSKA (reference sequence). This CDR3 is 12 amino acids long. The CDR3 sequence is CSAVRGDYEQYF. CDR3 nucleotide sequence: TGCAGTGCTGTTAGGGGGGACTACGAGCAGTACTTC.

This clonotype was seen a few times. This chain links TRBV10-3 with TRBJ2-5; no reliable D call. Trimming shortened V by 7 bases and J by 5 bases, and 14 bases separated the two germline ends. Germline V CDR1 and CDR2: ENHRY, SYGVKD. This CDR3 is 13 amino acids long. The CDR3 bases are TGTGCCATCAACTCTGGGCTTCGGGAGACCCAGTACTTC. It translates to CAINSGLRETQYF.

This clonotype was counted at least ten times. The chain couples TRBV27 to TRBJ2-2, with 12 positions matching TRBD1. Trimming cost V 6 bases and J 0 bases; bases outside gene matches: 8. This CDR3 has 18 amino acids. Germline V gives CDR1 MNHEY, CDR2 SMNVEV (reference sequence). CDR3 nucleotides: TGTGCCAGCAGCCCAGGGACAGGGGGCGTTTCGAACACCGGGGAGCTGTTTTTT. This gives the protein CASSPGTGGVSNTGELFF.

The table lists this clonotype with many counts. The J gene is TRBJ2-7, the V gene TRBV27; TRBD2 aligns across 14 bases. The ends lost 6 bases at V and 6 bases at J; junction bases unmatched: 10. The V gene's germline CDR1 is MNHEY and CDR2 SMNVEV (reference sequence). The CDR3 sequence is 16 residues long. CDR3 region: CASRPGLAGAGGEQYF. CDR3 sequence (DNA): TGTGCCAGCAGACCGGGACTAGCGGGGGCCGGGGGCGAGCAGTACTTC.

As to this clonotype: This may be a read error: a much more frequent sequence differs by one nucleotide. The chain has TRBV7-3 and TRBJ1-1; the D is unclear. The germline V gene has CDR1 SGHTA and CDR2 FQGTGA. Trimming shortened V by 5 bases and J by 3 bases, and 19 bases separated the two germline ends. This CDR3 is built from 16 residues. CDR3 region: CASSPTRTQGYTEAFF. The DNA for the CDR3 is TGTGCCAGCAGCCCCACTCGGACCCAAGGGTACACTGAAGCTTTCTTT.

This clonotype was observed at least ten times. The chain combines TRBV12-3 or TRBV12-4 with TRBJ2-5, with D perhaps assigned TRBD1 or TRBD2 (5 bases each). There are 13 residues in the CDR3. Trimming left V 2 bases short and J 10 bases short, with 14 bases between. The CDR3 region has the DNA TGTGCCAGCAGTTTATCGGGACCAGTGGGCCAGTACTTC. Its translation is CASSLSGPVGQYF.

This clonotype occurred a few times. The gene calls are TRBV18 and TRBJ1-1; possibly TRBD1 for D (6 bases). Trimming removed 8 bases from V and 8 bases from J, with 15 bases in between. The CDR3 has 12 residues. Germline V gene sequence: CDR1 KGHSH, CDR2 LQKENI. CDR3 sequence (DNA): TGTGCCAGCGCGGCGGGGGCTTCGGAAGCTTTCTTT. This translates into CASAAGASEAFF.

This clonotype was recorded at least ten times. The V call is TRBV11-3, the J call TRBJ2-7, with D possibly TRBD1 on 6 matching bases. This CDR3 comprises 15 residues. From germline, CDR1 is SGHNT and CDR2 YENEEA. With 6 bases removed from V and 0 bases from J, the gap between germline ends came to 15 bases. Here the CDR3 DNA reads TGTGCCAGCAGTCGAAGACAGGCCCCCTCCTACGAGCAGTACTTC. Amino acid sequence: CASSRRQAPSYEQYF.

This clonotype was seen only a few times. This rearrangement joins TRBV28 to TRBJ2-3; 7 bases map to TRBD1. The trim removed 6 bases at V and 4 bases at J, leaving 10 bases unmatched. The CDR3 contains 15 residues. CDR1 is MDHEN and CDR2 is SYDVKM in the germline V gene. CDR3 sequence: CASSPTGFGPDTQYF. In DNA form, the CDR3 reads TGTGCCAGCAGCCCGACAGGGTTCGGGCCAGATACGCAGTATTTT. Based on the CDR3 plus reference TRBV28 and TRBJ2-3, the full variable domain is DVKVTQSSRYLVKRTGEKVFLECVQDMDHENMFWYRQDPGLGLRLIYFSYDVKMKEKGDIPEGYSVSREKKERFSLILESASTNQTSMYLCASSPTGFGPDTQYFGPGTRLTVL.

On this clonotype: No DNA is shown, since the ends of the CDR3 on it are uncertain; the CDR3 is the one TCRdb lists. The CDR3 is CASRRAGGTPYEQYF. The chain carries TRBV12-3 or TRBV12-4 and TRBJ2-7; TRBD1 reflects the table's D call only, with no check against the DNA. The CDR3 is made up of 15 amino acids, end residues included.

Regarding this clonotype: The germline gene is not matched at one end of the junction; a read error may be the cause. The genes are TRBV28 and TRBJ1-6; D not resolved. This CDR3 is built from 16 residues. Germline values: CDR1 MDHEN, CDR2 SYDVKM. This CDR3 reads CASCLPQGIRNSPLHF. The CDR3 nucleotides are TGTGCCAGCTGTTTACCACAAGGTATACGGAATTCACCCCTCCACTTT.

This clonotype was recorded a few times. The J gene is TRBJ2-2, the V gene TRBV6-1, with D tentatively TRBD2 (7 bases). Germline values: CDR1 MNHNS, CDR2 SASEGT. Deletions cut 7 bases from V and 7 bases from J, with 19 bases between. The CDR3 runs 15 residues. CDR3 nucleotide sequence: TGTGCCAGCAAAAAGGGGGGGAACCACGACGGGGAGCTGTTTTTT. Translated: CASKKGGNHDGELFF.

This clonotype was seen repeatedly, ten times or more. The chain recombines TRBV20-1 with TRBJ1-6; D may be TRBD1 (5 bases). Trimming shortened V by 1 base and J by 6 bases, and 16 bases separated the two germline ends. This CDR3 is built from 16 residues. Germline CDR1 is DFQATT and CDR2 is SNEGSKA (reference sequence). The CDR3 DNA sequence: TGCAGTGCTAGAGGGCCGCCAGGGCAGAGTAATTCACCCCTCCACTTT. This gives the protein CSARGPPGQSNSPLHF.

This clonotype was counted many times. The CDR3 bases are TGTGCCAGCACCACTTCGGCCCGAGTGAACACTGAAGCTTTCTTT. This sequence encodes CASTTSARVNTEAFF. V gene TRBV7-9 combines with J gene TRBJ1-1; D unclear. In germline, CDR1 is SEHNR, CDR2 FQNEAQ (reference sequence). The V and J ends lost 7 bases and 0 bases respectively, with 15 bases between them. CDR3 length equals 15 residues.

This clonotype was observed at least ten times. Here the CDR3 DNA reads TGTGCCTGGAGTGCGGGACAGGGCCCCCAAGAGACCCAGTACTTC. Translated, it gives CAWSAGQGPQETQYF. The chain recombines TRBV30 with TRBJ2-5; 9 positions match TRBD1. J gave up 1 base and V 1 base, and 4 bases lay outside the gene matches. The CDR3 is made up of 15 amino acids. CDR1 is GTSNPN and CDR2 is SVGIG in the germline V gene (reference sequence). Full variable domain (rest looked up from reference TRBV30 and TRBJ2-5): SQTIHQWPATLVQPVGSPLSLECTVEGTSNPNLYWYRQAAGRGLQLLFYSVGIGQISSEVPQNLSASRPQDRQFILSSKKLLLSDSGFYLCAWSAGQGPQETQYFGPGTRLLVL.

The genes are TRBV6-2 or TRBV6-3 and TRBJ1-5, with D maybe TRBD1 (5 bases). The CDR3 has 17 amino acids. Between the trimmed V and J ends, which lost 4 bases and 5 bases, there was a span of 21 bases. Germline values: CDR1 MNHEY, CDR2 SVGEGT. CDR3 in DNA: TGTGCCAGCAGTTTTTCTCCCTACCGGGACGGAGATCAGCCCCAGCATTTT. It encodes CASSFSPYRDGDQPQHF.